A single sample is the source of the 10 T cell receptor beta chains below, sequenced in a study of blood T cell repertoires in COVID-19 (dated by TCRdb to 2020 to 2021). Library method: the immunoSEQ multiplex PCR assay. The table comes from immuneACCESS by way of TCRdb, which keeps in-frame sequences with V and J called. Part of the clones is missing from these tables; in studies checked, under half for an unresolved V gene and the rest for unknown reasons. This sample holds approximately 400,000 clones; more than 70% were observed only once. 10% to 15% of the sample is held by the ten biggest clonotypes. The sequenced sample was peripheral blood. These receptors were taken from a woman aged 50 to 65 with COVID-19, enrolled during active disease.

This clone was seen a few times. The chain joins TRBV7-9 to TRBJ1-1; D ambiguous. CDR1 is SEHNR and CDR2 is FQNEAQ in the germline V gene (reference sequence). CDR3 length equals 15 residues. V lost 5 bases, J lost 4 bases, and 17 bases lay in between. CDR3 bases: TGTGCCAGCAGCCCTCCAGGCGTGGGTGTCACTGAAGCTTTCTTT. This encodes CASSPPGVGVTEAFF.

The genes are TRBV5-1 and TRBJ1-2, with 7 bases matching TRBD1. Losses at the gene ends were 0 bases for V and 6 bases for J; bases not matched to a gene: 17. This CDR3 has 18 amino acids. CDR1 and CDR2 from the germline V gene are SGHRS and YFSETQ. In nucleotides, the CDR3 is TGCGCCAGCAGCTTGGGGGTACAGGGGCAAGGTACTCGGGATGGCTACACCTTC. Residues: CASSLGVQGQGTRDGYTF.

The chain combines TRBV5-1 with TRBJ1-5; D call uncertain. V lost 0 bases, J lost 5 bases, and 12 bases lay in between. There are 15 residues in the CDR3. In germline, CDR1 is SGHRS, CDR2 YFSETQ. The CDR3 coding sequence is TGCGCCAGCAGCTTGGAGGGAGCCTCCCATCAGCCCCAGCATTTT. Translation gives CASSLEGASHQPQHF.

CDR3 amino acids: CASSPPLGGLQGAEGYTF. The CDR3 nucleotides are TGTGCCAGCTCACCACCGCTGGGAGGTTTACAGGGGGCGGAAGGCTACACCTTC. The chain is built from TRBV18 and TRBJ1-2; 9 bases fit TRBD1. Per the germline V gene, CDR1 is KGHSH and CDR2 is LQKENI. The CDR3 contains 18 residues. The V gene end was trimmed by 0 bases and the J gene end by 8 bases; junction bases not matched to a gene: 16.

The chain uses TRBV28 and TRBJ1-5; D is perhaps TRBD1 (6 bases). The CDR3 spans 14 residues. Trimming shortened V by 7 bases and J by 3 bases, and 13 bases separated the two germline ends. The germline V gene has CDR1 MDHEN and CDR2 SYDVKM. CDR3 sequence: CASIRAGVNQPQHF. CDR3 nucleotide sequence: TGTGCCAGCATCAGGGCAGGGGTCAATCAGCCCCAGCATTTT. Looking up the rest from reference TRBV28 and TRBJ1-5 gives the full variable domain: DVKVTQSSRYLVKRTGEKVFLECVQDMDHENMFWYRQDPGLGLRLIYFSYDVKMKEKGDIPEGYSVSREKKERFSLILESASTNQTSMYLCASIRAGVNQPQHFGDGTRLSIL.

The rearrangement uses TRBV3-1 (or the pseudogene TRBV3-2) and TRBJ1-3; no firm D call. Trimming left V 1 base short and J 0 bases short, with 7 bases between. The germline CDR1 and CDR2 sequences are LGHDT and YNNKEL (reference sequence). There are 15 residues in the CDR3. CDR3 nucleotides: TGTGCCAGCAGCCAAGGGCAGGACTCTGGAAACACCATATATTTT. Translating gives CASSQGQDSGNTIYF.

A word on this clone: Other DNA sequences in the same sample also yield this CDR3. The chain recombines TRBV5-1 with TRBJ1-1, with D maybe TRBD1 (6 bases). V was trimmed by 1 base and J by 4 bases, leaving 8 bases between them. CDR3 length: 13 residues. CDR1 SGHRS and CDR2 YFSETQ come from the germline V gene. CDR3 bases: TGCGCCAGCAGCTTGCGAGGGGGCACTGAAGCTTTCTTT. As protein: CASSLRGGTEAFF.

Points on this clone: Other DNA sequences of this sample code for an identical CDR3. V is TRBV3-1 (or the pseudogene TRBV3-2) and J is TRBJ2-2, with D possibly being TRBD2 (6 bases). The length of the CDR3 is 14 residues. V dropped 4 bases and J dropped 3 bases, with 9 bases sitting between them. From germline, CDR1 is LGHDT and CDR2 YNNKEL (reference sequence). The CDR3 sequence is CASSPGGDTGELFF. The CDR3 nucleotides are TGTGCCAGCAGCCCAGGCGGGGACACCGGGGAGCTGTTTTTT.

This sequence joins TRBV6-5 and TRBJ2-7, with D unresolved. The V and J ends lost 7 bases and 2 bases respectively, with 12 bases between them. This CDR3 contains 13 residues. Germline V gene data show CDR1 as MNHEY and CDR2 as SVGAGI. CDR3 loop: CASIRSPTYEQYF. CDR3 bases: TGTGCCAGCATACGGAGTCCTACCTACGAGCAGTACTTC.

This chain links TRBV9 with TRBJ2-7; 10 bases line up with TRBD1. The CDR3 length is 13 residues. V lost 3 bases to trimming and J lost 6 bases; unmatched junction nucleotides: 3. Germline-derived CDR1 and CDR2 are SGDLS and YYNGEE. The CDR3 sequence is CASSGQGAGEQYF. In DNA form, the CDR3 reads TGTGCCAGCAGCGGACAGGGGGCGGGCGAGCAGTACTTC.